One and the same sample provided the 29 T cell receptor beta chains below, sequenced in a study of cytomegalovirus exposure and HLA in healthy donors. Primers for the PCR totalled 60 Vbeta and 13 Jbeta. The assay was immunoSEQ multiplex PCR, and TCRdb's table has in-frame clones only and misses some. This table has approximately 100,000 clones, 84% appearing once. The sequenced material came from PBMCs. Receptor source: a woman younger than 30 in good health and CMV-seronegative.

The V gene is TRBV10-3, the J gene TRBJ2-1; 10 bases match TRBD2. This CDR3 is built from 18 residues. Losses at the gene ends were 2 bases for V and 0 bases for J; bases not matched to a gene: 7. The germline V gene has CDR1 ENHRY and CDR2 SYGVKD. CDR3 bases: TGTGCCATCAGTGAGCCCACCCTAGCGGGGGCCTCCTACAATGAGCAGTTCTTC. The encoded protein is CAISEPTLAGASYNEQFF.

J is TRBJ2-2 and V is TRBV28; tentative D call: TRBD2 (6 bases). CDR1 MDHEN and CDR2 SYDVKM come from the germline V gene. The CDR3 has 17 amino acids. V gave up 6 bases and J gave up 2 bases, with 19 bases separating them. CDR3 protein: CASRSVPGRVNTGELFF. The CDR3 DNA reads as TGTGCCAGCAGATCAGTCCCCGGGAGAGTAAACACCGGGGAGCTGTTTTTT.

This sequence joins TRBV19 and TRBJ1-1, with D perhaps TRBD1 (5 bases). V was clipped by 7 bases and J by 11 bases, with 17 bases between them. This CDR3 contains 12 residues. CDR1 LNHDA and CDR2 SQIVND come from the germline V gene (reference sequence). The CDR3 loop reads CASNRTPDGAFF. The CDR3 DNA reads as TGTGCCAGTAATCGGACACCGGACGGGGCTTTCTTT.

About this clone: Additional DNA sequences in this sample encode the identical CDR3. J is TRBJ2-7 and V is TRBV28; TRBD2 aligns across 8 bases. V dropped 11 bases and J dropped 1; count of bases not matched to a gene: 10. This CDR3 has 14 amino acids. CDR1 MDHEN and CDR2 SYDVKM come from the germline V gene. The CDR3 coding sequence is TGTGCCGGGGCGGCCGGGGGGGTTTCCTACGAGCAGTACTTC. Amino acids: CAGAAGGVSYEQYF.

The chain employs TRBV6-5 and TRBJ2-7, with 8 bases matching TRBD1. The length of the CDR3 is 15 residues. Germline lookup yields CDR1 MNHEY and CDR2 SVGAGI. Losses at the gene ends were 0 bases for V and 1 base for J; bases not matched to a gene: 2. CDR3 nucleotide sequence: TGTGCCAGCAGTTACTCACAGGGGGATTCCTACGAGCAGTACTTC. Protein sequence: CASSYSQGDSYEQYF.

The gene calls are TRBV18 and TRBJ1-2, with D possibly being TRBD1 (6 bases). The germline V and J ends were trimmed by 2 bases and 2 bases, with 15 bases remaining between them. The CDR3 runs to 16 residues. Germline CDR1 and CDR2: KGHSH and LQKENI. In DNA, the CDR3 is TGTGCCAGCTCACCAGATTTGGGGGCTCGGAACTATGGCTACACCTTC. This codes for CASSPDLGARNYGYTF.

This chain connects TRBV2 to TRBJ2-5, with D perhaps matching TRBD1 (6 bases). The V gene's germline CDR1 is SNHLY and CDR2 FYNNEI. The CDR3 runs to 18 residues. The V end was cut by 4 bases, the J end by 5 bases, with 26 bases between. The CDR3 DNA reads TGTGCCAGCAGTGTTGAACGGGACACTACCTTATGGATGGAGACCCAGTACTTC. It yields the protein CASSVERDTTLWMETQYF. Full variable domain (outside the CDR3, taken from reference TRBV2 and TRBJ2-5): EPEVTQTPSHQVTQMGQEVILRCVPISNHLYFYWYRQILGQKVEFLVSFYNNEISEKSEIFDDQFSVERPDGSNFTLKIRSTKLEDSAMYFCASSVERDTTLWMETQYFGPGTRLLVL.

This CDR3 is CASRRDRGSYEQYF. The CDR3 DNA reads TGTGCCAGCAGGCGGGACAGGGGAAGCTACGAGCAGTACTTC. The chain has TRBV6-1 and TRBJ2-7; 10 positions match TRBD1. This CDR3 region has 14 residues. Trimming at V came to 6 bases and at J to 3 bases, leaving 5 bases not matched to a gene. Germline V lookup: CDR1 MNHNS, CDR2 SASEGT.

The chain uses TRBV7-3 and TRBJ1-2; no definite D call. The V gene lost 4 bases and the J gene lost 7 bases, with 16 bases spanning the gap. Germline assignment: CDR1 SGHTA and CDR2 FQGTGA. This CDR3 region has 14 residues. CDR3 coding DNA: TGTGCCAGCAGCTCAGATGGGGAGGGCCGTGGCTACACCTTC. Encoded protein: CASSSDGEGRGYTF.

This clone has a handful of counts. The chain carries TRBV23-1 and TRBJ1-1; TRBD1 is a possible D gene (6 bases). TRBV23-1 is marked as an open reading frame, function uncertain. Trimming stripped 7 bases from V and 0 bases from J, with 18 bases between. The length of the CDR3 is 16 residues. The CDR3 DNA is TGCGCCAGCAACCCTCTATATGACAGGTTGAACACTGAAGCTTTCTTT. Translating it yields CASNPLYDRLNTEAFF.

The chain recombines TRBV6-1 with TRBJ1-6; the D gene is possibly TRBD1 (5 bases). The ends were cut back, 0 bases at V and 7 bases at J, with 10 bases in the middle. CDR1 is MNHNS, CDR2 SASEGT, per germline. The CDR3 consists of 15 residues. The CDR3 loop reads CASSEAGGSNSPLHF. In DNA, the CDR3 is TGTGCCAGCAGTGAAGCCGGGGGTTCGAATTCACCCCTCCACTTT.

The chain has TRBV18 and TRBJ2-5; D may be TRBD1 (6 bases). Trimming pared 0 bases from V and 5 bases from J, leaving 13 bases between. The germline V gene encodes CDR1 KGHSH and CDR2 LQKENI. This CDR3 has 15 residues. CDR3 nucleotide sequence: TGTGCCAGCTCACCACCAATACAGGGTGACGAGACCCAGTACTTC. This encodes CASSPPIQGDETQYF.

This clone was recorded only once. The chain couples TRBV21-1 to TRBJ1-4; the D segment call TRBD1 is taken from the table without a DNA check. TRBV21-1 constitutes a pseudogene. CDR3 length: 15 amino acids. Written as DNA, the CDR3 is TGTGCCAGCAGCAAGGGAGTGACAGGGACGGAAAAACTGTTTTTT. Residues: CASSKGVTGTEKLFF.

For this clone: The junction departs from the called germline gene at one end, perhaps through a read error. This rearrangement joins TRBV7-9 to TRBJ2-7, with a tentative D call TRBD1 (5 bases). CDR3 size: 12 residues. Per the germline V gene, CDR1 is SEHNR and CDR2 is FQNEAQ (reference sequence). The CDR3 reads CSSSSSGYEQYF. CDR3 DNA: TGTTCCAGCAGCTCCTCAGGGTACGAGCAGTACTTC.

The chain has TRBV10-3 and TRBJ2-7; unclear D gene. V dropped 4 bases and J dropped 8 bases, with 15 bases sitting between them. Germline CDR1 reads ENHRY; CDR2 reads SYGVKD. The CDR3 spans 13 residues. Here the CDR3 reads CAISGSSGRQQYF. In DNA form, the CDR3 reads TGTGCCATCAGTGGTTCCTCAGGCAGACAGCAGTACTTC.

The chain is built from TRBV5-1 and TRBJ2-1; TRBD2 aligns across 8 bases. The J segment lost 4 bases and the V segment lost 1 base, leaving 7 bases of the junction unmatched. This CDR3 comprises 16 residues. Germline CDR1 is SGHRS and CDR2 is YFSETQ. CDR3 in amino acids: CASSLFSGGSYNEQFF. CDR3 nucleotide sequence: TGCGCCAGCAGCTTGTTTTCGGGAGGGTCTTACAATGAGCAGTTCTTC.

Comments on this clone: Sequence at one end of the junction differs from germline and may be a read error. Other nucleotide sequences in the sample specify the same CDR3. This chain links TRBV7-9 with TRBJ2-3, with 8 positions matching TRBD2. The germline V gene has CDR1 SEHNR and CDR2 FQNEAQ (reference sequence). The CDR3 totals 16 residues. This chain's CDR3 is CASSETSGLASGTQYF. The CDR3 nucleotides read TGCGCCAGCAGCGAAACGAGCGGACTAGCTTCTGGTACGCAGTATTTT.

The chain combines TRBV6-1 with TRBJ2-1; the D gene is possibly TRBD1 (6 bases). Germline CDR1 MNHNS, CDR2 SASEGT. The CDR3 extends over 15 amino acids. V was clipped by 6 bases and J by 4 bases, with 16 bases between them. The CDR3 region has the DNA TGTGCCAGCAGGAAACCGGGACAAGGTTACAATGAGCAGTTCTTC. Its protein is CASRKPGQGYNEQFF.

This chain uses TRBV27 with TRBJ1-1; the D gene is possibly TRBD1 (5 bases). The CDR3 is 14 amino acids. V lost 3 bases and J 6 bases, leaving 14 bases between the germline ends. CDR1 MNHEY and CDR2 SMNVEV come from the germline V gene (reference sequence). The CDR3 DNA is TGTGCCAGCAGTTTCTTGGGGGGACTTGCTGAAGCTTTCTTT. It codes for CASSFLGGLAEAFF.

The V and J genes are TRBV11-2 and TRBJ1-4; D possibly corresponds to TRBD1 (5 bases). The V gene's germline CDR1 is SGHAT and CDR2 FQNNGV. V dropped 8 bases and J dropped 8 bases, with 9 bases sitting between them. CDR3 length: 11 amino acids. CDR3 region: CASQGWEKLFF. Here the CDR3 DNA reads TGTGCCAGCCAGGGTTGGGAAAAACTGTTTTTT.

V usage is TRBV4-3 and J usage is TRBJ1-1; D is possibly TRBD1 (5 bases). CDR1 is LGHNA, CDR2 YSLEER, per germline. The V gene lost 6 bases and the J gene lost 4 bases, with 12 bases spanning the gap. This CDR3 has 13 amino acids. The CDR3 spells CASSRGSRTEAFF. CDR3 coding DNA: TGCGCCAGCAGTCGGGGGTCACGCACTGAAGCTTTCTTT.

The chain is built from TRBV18 and TRBJ2-7; 7 bases map to TRBD1. The V gene's germline CDR1 is KGHSH and CDR2 LQKENI. The CDR3 runs 13 residues. V lost 3 bases and J lost 4; bases outside the gene matches: 3. The CDR3 sequence is CASSPRQGYEQYF. DNA for the CDR3: TGTGCCAGCTCACCGCGACAGGGTTACGAGCAGTACTTC.

The rearrangement uses TRBV7-8 and TRBJ2-7; perhaps TRBD1 as D (6 bases). V was clipped by 1 base and J by 4 bases, with 29 bases between them. CDR3 length: 20 amino acids. Germline V gene sequence: CDR1 SGHVS, CDR2 FQNEAQ. CDR3 in DNA: TGTGCCAGCAGCTTAGAGGCGAACAGGGCCATGCCCCCTTATGTGTACGAGCAGTACTTC. Protein sequence: CASSLEANRAMPPYVYEQYF.

This chain joins TRBV13 and TRBJ2-7; 8 nucleotides align to TRBD2. The V and J ends lost 5 bases and 3 bases, in that order; junction bases with no gene match: 9. The CDR3 consists of 15 residues. Germline assignment: CDR1 PRHDT and CDR2 FYEKMQ (reference sequence). CDR3 amino acids: CASSARGLGYYEQYF. DNA for the CDR3: TGTGCCAGCAGCGCGAGGGGACTAGGGTACTACGAGCAGTACTTC.

The gene calls are TRBV6-6 and TRBJ1-1, with D hard to call. Between the trimmed V and J ends, which lost 2 bases and 0 bases, there was a span of 4 bases. CDR3 length equals 13 residues. The germline V gene has CDR1 MNHNY and CDR2 SVGAGI (reference sequence). The CDR3, as DNA: TGTGCCAGCAGTTACGAGATGAACACTGAAGCTTTCTTT. This codes for CASSYEMNTEAFF.

The J gene is TRBJ2-6, the V gene TRBV27, with a weak D call TRBD1 (5 bases). V was shortened by 6 bases and J by 0 bases, with 12 bases between the two germline ends. Germline CDR1 reads MNHEY; CDR2 reads SMNVEV (reference sequence). The CDR3 length is 16 residues. CDR3 sequence reads: CASRRQRSSGANVLTF. CDR3 DNA sequence: TGTGCCAGCAGGCGACAGAGGAGCTCTGGGGCCAACGTCCTGACTTTC.

The chain employs TRBV7-9 and TRBJ2-5, with 8 nucleotides matching TRBD2. Germline V gene sequence: CDR1 SEHNR, CDR2 FQNEAQ (reference sequence). V lost 5 bases, J lost 5 bases, and 10 bases stayed unmatched. The CDR3 loop spans 15 amino acids. In DNA, the CDR3 is TGTGCCAGCAGCCCCAGACTAGCGAAGGGGGAGACCCAGTACTTC. This gives the protein CASSPRLAKGETQYF.

To note about this clone: An end of the junction differs from the germline gene, which may be a read error. V is TRBV7-7 and J is TRBJ2-1, with D possibly being TRBD1 (5 bases). In germline, CDR1 is SSHAT, CDR2 FNYEAQ (reference sequence). CDR3 length: 13 amino acids. CDR3 loop: CASSLGWGDEQFF. CDR3 nucleotide sequence: TGTGCTAGCAGCTTAGGATGGGGCGATGAGCAGTTCTTC.

A single count supports this clone. V usage is TRBV13 and J usage is TRBJ2-2, with 8 positions matching TRBD1. The CDR3 totals 19 residues. Trimming cost V 2 bases and J 7 bases; bases outside gene matches: 18. Germline loops: CDR1 PRHDT, CDR2 FYEKMQ (reference sequence). The CDR3 region is CASSLWVAGGAFRSGELFF. In DNA, the CDR3 is TGTGCCAGCAGCTTATGGGTGGCAGGGGGCGCGTTTCGGAGCGGGGAGCTGTTTTTT.